These 8 T cell receptor beta chains were sequenced from one sample in a study of CD8+CD57+ T cells in acquired aplastic anemia. The study profiled TCR beta VDJ and CDR3 using genomic DNA as template. TCRdb used MiXCR to reprocess the reads, holding one entry per CDR3 protein. There are approximately 250,000 distinct CDR3 sequences in the sample; roughly 82% occur only once, and 40% to 55% lies in the top ten. CD8+CD57+ cell expansion, shown by flow cytometry, had occurred in the patients selected for sequencing. Sequencing was done on a sample of sorted CD4+, CD8+, or CD8+CD57+ T cells (not recorded which) from PBMCs. These receptors were obtained from a human donor with aplastic anemia.

The chain couples TRBV19 to TRBJ2-7; a weak D match, TRBD1 (5 bases). Germline V gene sequence: CDR1 LNHDA, CDR2 SQIVND (reference sequence). The CDR3 consists of 14 residues. Trimming took off 1 base at V and 2 bases at J, with 9 bases between the two ends. The CDR3 region has the DNA TGTGCCAGTAGTATAGGGACACTACCCTACGAGCAGTACTTC. Protein: CASSIGTLPYEQYF.

With regard to this clonotype: One end of the junction does not line up with germline, which may come from a read error. The genes are TRBV2 and TRBJ1-6, with D uncertain. CDR3 length equals 16 residues. Germline lookup yields CDR1 SNHLY and CDR2 FYNNEI. In DNA form, the CDR3 reads TGCGCCAGCAGGTTCGGGGAGGGCGGCTATAATTCACCCCTCCACTTT. Translated: CASRFGEGGYNSPLHF. Using reference TRBV2 and TRBJ1-6 for the parts outside the CDR3, the full variable domain is EPEVTQTPSHQVTQMGQEVILRCVPISNHLYFYWYRQILGQKVEFLVSFYNNEISEKSEIFDDQFSVERPDGSNFTLKIRSTKLEDSAMYFCASRFGEGGYNSPLHFGNGTRLTVT.

The chain uses TRBV7-9 and TRBJ2-5; the D is unclear. V shed 0 bases and J shed 11 bases, with 16 bases lying between them. This CDR3 is built from 14 residues. Germline CDR1 SEHNR, CDR2 FQNEAQ (reference sequence). The CDR3 loop reads CASSLAPHNEQQYF. The DNA of the CDR3 is TGTGCCAGCAGCTTAGCCCCACACAATGAGCAGCAGTACTTC.

V usage is TRBV25-1 and J usage is TRBJ2-1; D may be TRBD2 (5 bases). CDR3 length equals 13 residues. From germline, CDR1 is MGHDK and CDR2 SYGVNS. Trimming took 7 bases from V and 9 from J, leaving 16 bases between them. The CDR3 loop is CASMYPHGSEQFF. CDR3 coding DNA: TGTGCCAGCATGTACCCACATGGGAGTGAGCAGTTCTTC.

This clonotype was counted ten times or more. The rearrangement uses TRBV6-4 and TRBJ2-7; 7 bases align to TRBD1. The germline V gene encodes CDR1 MRHNA and CDR2 SNTAGT. This CDR3 is built from 15 residues. Unmatched junction bases numbered 15, after V lost 7 bases and J lost 6 bases. CDR3 loop: CASTPGQANLAEQYV. The CDR3 DNA is TGTGCCAGCACCCCAGGACAGGCGAACCTGGCCGAGCAGTACGTC.

A remark on this clonotype: Since the CDR3 does not end with the conserved phenylalanine or tryptophan, this likely comes from a read error. The DNA is left out, because the CDR3 cannot be placed on it with certainty; the CDR3 is given as TCRdb lists it. The chain links TRBV7-8 to TRBJ2-1; the table's D call of TRBD2 was not tested on the DNA. 13 amino acids form the CDR3, both terminal residues included. In germline, CDR1 is SGHVS, CDR2 FQNEAQ. Here the CDR3 reads CASSDAGIHDKFY.

Turning to this clonotype: This is likely a read error, given that the CDR3 carries no conserved phenylalanine or tryptophan at its end. It is unclear where the CDR3 begins or ends on the DNA, so no DNA is shown, and the CDR3 is as TCRdb lists it. The chain carries TRBV9 and TRBJ1-2. Germline CDR1 SGDLS, CDR2 YYNGEE. Counting both end residues, the CDR3 totals 13 amino acids. The CDR3 region is CASSQCRGGGYTV.

This chain connects TRBV10-3 to TRBJ1-1; TRBD1 might be the D (5 bases). Germline CDR1 ENHRY, CDR2 SYGVKD. With 6 bases removed from V and 0 bases from J, the gap between germline ends came to 14 bases. This CDR3 has 15 residues. CDR3 in DNA: TGTGCCATCAGATATAGCGGGACCTTGAACACTGAAGCTTTCTTT. Encoded protein: CAIRYSGTLNTEAFF.